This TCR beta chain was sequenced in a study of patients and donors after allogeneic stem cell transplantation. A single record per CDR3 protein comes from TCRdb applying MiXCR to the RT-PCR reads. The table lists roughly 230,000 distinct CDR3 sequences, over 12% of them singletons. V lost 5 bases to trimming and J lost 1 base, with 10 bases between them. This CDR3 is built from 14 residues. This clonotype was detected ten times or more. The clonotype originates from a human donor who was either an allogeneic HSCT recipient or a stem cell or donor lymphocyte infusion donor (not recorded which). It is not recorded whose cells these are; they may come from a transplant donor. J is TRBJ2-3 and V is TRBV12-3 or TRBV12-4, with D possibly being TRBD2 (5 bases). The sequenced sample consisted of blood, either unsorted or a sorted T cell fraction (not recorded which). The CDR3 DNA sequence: TGTGCCAGCAGTCCGGGATTCCGCACAGATACGCAGTATTTT. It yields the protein CASSPGFRTDTQYF.